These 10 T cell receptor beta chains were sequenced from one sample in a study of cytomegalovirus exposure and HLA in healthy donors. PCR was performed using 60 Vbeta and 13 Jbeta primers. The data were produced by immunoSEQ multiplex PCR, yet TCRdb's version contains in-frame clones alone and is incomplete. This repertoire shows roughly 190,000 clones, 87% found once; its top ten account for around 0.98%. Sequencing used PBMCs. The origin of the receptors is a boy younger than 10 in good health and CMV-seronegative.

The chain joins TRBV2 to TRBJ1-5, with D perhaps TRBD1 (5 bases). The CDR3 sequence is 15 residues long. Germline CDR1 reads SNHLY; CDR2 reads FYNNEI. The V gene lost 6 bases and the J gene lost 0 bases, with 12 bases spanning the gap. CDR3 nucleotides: TGTGCCAGCAGGGAGACAGCCTATAGCAATCAGCCCCAGCATTTT. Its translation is CASRETAYSNQPQHF. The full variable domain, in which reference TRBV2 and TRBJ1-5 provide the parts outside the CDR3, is EPEVTQTPSHQVTQMGQEVILRCVPISNHLYFYWYRQILGQKVEFLVSFYNNEISEKSEIFDDQFSVERPDGSNFTLKIRSTKLEDSAMYFCASRETAYSNQPQHFGDGTRLSIL.

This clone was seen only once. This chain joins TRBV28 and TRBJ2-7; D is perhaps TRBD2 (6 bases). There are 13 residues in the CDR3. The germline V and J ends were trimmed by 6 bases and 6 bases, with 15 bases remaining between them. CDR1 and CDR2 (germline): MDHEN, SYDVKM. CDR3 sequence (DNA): TGTGCCAGCAGACTGACAGAGCGGGTCGAGCAGTACTTC. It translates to CASRLTERVEQYF.

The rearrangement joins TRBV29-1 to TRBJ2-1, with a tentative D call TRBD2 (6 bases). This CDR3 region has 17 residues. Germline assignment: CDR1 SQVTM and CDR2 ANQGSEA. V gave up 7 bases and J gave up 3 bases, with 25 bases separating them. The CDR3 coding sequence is TGCAGCGGGATGAGAAAGGGAGGCGGTAGGCTCTACAATGAGCAGTTCTTC. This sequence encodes CSGMRKGGGRLYNEQFF.

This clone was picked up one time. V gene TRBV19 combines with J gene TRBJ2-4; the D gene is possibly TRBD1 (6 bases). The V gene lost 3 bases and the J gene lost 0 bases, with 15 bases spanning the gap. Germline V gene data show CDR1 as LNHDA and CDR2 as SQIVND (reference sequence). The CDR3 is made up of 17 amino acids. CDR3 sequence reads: CASSIRTGTLAKNIQYF. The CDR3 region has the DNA TGTGCCAGTAGTATCCGAACAGGGACACTAGCCAAAAACATTCAGTACTTC.

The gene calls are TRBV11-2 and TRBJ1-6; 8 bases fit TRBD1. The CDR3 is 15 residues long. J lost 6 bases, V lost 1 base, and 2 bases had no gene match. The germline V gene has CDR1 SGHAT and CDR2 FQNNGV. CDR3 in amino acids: CASSLAQGANSPLHF. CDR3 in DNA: TGTGCCAGCAGCTTAGCCCAGGGGGCTAATTCACCCCTCCACTTT.

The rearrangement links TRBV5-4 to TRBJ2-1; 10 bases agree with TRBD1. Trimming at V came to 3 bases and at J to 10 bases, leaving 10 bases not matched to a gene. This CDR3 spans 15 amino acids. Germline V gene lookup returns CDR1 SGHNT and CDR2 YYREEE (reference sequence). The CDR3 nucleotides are TGTGCCAGCAGCTCACCGGGACAGGGGTTCGACGAGCAGTTCTTC. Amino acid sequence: CASSSPGQGFDEQFF. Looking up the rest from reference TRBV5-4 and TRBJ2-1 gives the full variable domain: ETGVTQSPTHLIKTRGQQVTLRCSSQSGHNTVSWYQQALGQGPQFIFQYYREEENGRGNFPPRFSGLQFPNYSSELNVNALELDDSALYLCASSSPGQGFDEQFFGPGTRLTVL.

DNA of the CDR3: TGTGCCAGCAGCATTAGCGGGGGCAGCACAGATACGCAGTATTTT. Translation: CASSISGGSTDTQYF. The V and J genes are TRBV9 and TRBJ2-3, with 9 bases lining up with TRBD2. J lost 0 bases, V lost 4 bases, and 3 bases had no gene match. Germline V gives CDR1 SGDLS, CDR2 YYNGEE. This CDR3 is built from 15 residues. Based on the CDR3 plus reference TRBV9 and TRBJ2-3, the full variable domain is DSGVTQTPKHLITATGQRVTLRCSPRSGDLSVYWYQQSLDQGLQFLIQYYNGEERAKGNILERFSAQQFPDLHSELNLSSLELGDSALYFCASSISGGSTDTQYFGPGTRLTVL.

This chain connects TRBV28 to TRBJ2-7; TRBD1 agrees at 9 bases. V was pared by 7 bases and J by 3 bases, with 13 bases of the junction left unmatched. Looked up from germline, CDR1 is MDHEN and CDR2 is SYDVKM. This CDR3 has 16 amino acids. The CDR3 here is CASISPPGQGLYEQYF. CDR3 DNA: TGTGCCAGCATTTCGCCCCCGGGACAGGGCCTCTACGAGCAGTACTTC.

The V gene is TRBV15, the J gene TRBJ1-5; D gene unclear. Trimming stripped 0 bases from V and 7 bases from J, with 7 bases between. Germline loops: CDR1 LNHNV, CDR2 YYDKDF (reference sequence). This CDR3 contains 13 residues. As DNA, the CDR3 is TGTGCCACCAGCAGAGATTACGGGCAGCCCCAGCATTTT. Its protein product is CATSRDYGQPQHF.

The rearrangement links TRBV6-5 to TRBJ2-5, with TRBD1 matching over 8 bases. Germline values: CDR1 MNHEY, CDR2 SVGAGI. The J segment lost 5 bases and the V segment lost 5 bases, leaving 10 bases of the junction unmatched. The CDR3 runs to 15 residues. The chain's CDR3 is CASSHDRGREETQYF. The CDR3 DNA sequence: TGTGCCAGCAGTCATGACAGGGGCAGGGAGGAGACCCAGTACTTC.